The 18 T cell receptor beta chains listed next were all sequenced from one sample in a study of control samples from healthy donors and cancer patients. Sequencing used immunoSEQ multiplex PCR; TCRdb keeps in-frame clones, though not all of them. Among over 80,000 clones listed, around 81% were seen once. Sequencing was performed on blood. All receptors derive from a man aged 25 to 40 in good health.

This clone was observed once. The chain employs TRBV10-3 and TRBJ1-1; D possibly corresponds to TRBD1 (5 bases). Germline assignment: CDR1 ENHRY and CDR2 SYGVKD. The V and J ends lost 2 bases and 5 bases respectively, with 18 bases between them. The CDR3 consists of 16 residues. The CDR3 loop reads CAISEGQGAGGTEAFF. The DNA for the CDR3 is TGTGCCATCAGTGAGGGTCAGGGAGCGGGGGGAACTGAAGCTTTCTTT.

V gene TRBV7-8 combines with J gene TRBJ1-1; D uncertain. CDR1 SGHVS and CDR2 FQNEAQ come from the germline V gene. The CDR3 has 12 residues. Trimming left V 0 bases short and J 11 bases short, with 10 bases between. CDR3 loop: CASSLAVDGAFF. The CDR3 nucleotides are TGTGCCAGCAGCTTAGCGGTGGATGGGGCTTTCTTT.

This clone was seen repeatedly, ten times or more. This sample includes further DNA sequences coding for the same CDR3. The chain carries TRBV6-5 and TRBJ2-7; D not certain. This CDR3 region has 12 residues. Trimming stripped 6 bases from V and 0 bases from J, with 6 bases between. Germline-derived CDR1 and CDR2 are MNHEY and SVGAGI. The CDR3 loop is CASRAASYEQYF. Written as DNA, the CDR3 is TGTGCCAGCAGGGCTGCCTCCTACGAGCAGTACTTC.

The chain joins TRBV5-4 to TRBJ2-3; tentatively, D is TRBD2 (6 bases). The CDR3 is made up of 15 amino acids. Germline V lookup: CDR1 SGHNT, CDR2 YYREEE (reference sequence). V lost 3 bases, J lost 4 bases, and 15 bases lay in between. CDR3 bases: TGTGCCAGCAGCTCTCGTATTAGCGGCGCAGATACGCAGTATTTT. Translating gives CASSSRISGADTQYF.

This clone is a singleton in its sample. This rearrangement joins TRBV7-9 to TRBJ1-4, with D perhaps matching TRBD1 (6 bases). V lost 2 bases and J lost 7, with 11 bases in between. Germline V lookup: CDR1 SEHNR, CDR2 FQNEAQ (reference sequence). This CDR3 has 14 amino acids. The CDR3 nucleotides read TGTGCCAGCAGCTTATGGGGGCTTGGTGAAAAACTGTTTTTT. Its protein product is CASSLWGLGEKLFF.

The chain recombines TRBV30 with TRBJ1-3; tentatively, D is TRBD1 (5 bases). The CDR3 sequence is 12 residues long. Trimming shortened V by 5 bases and J by 8 bases, and 13 bases separated the two germline ends. Germline V CDR1 and CDR2: GTSNPN, SVGIG (reference sequence). The CDR3: CAWAPGTDTIYF. CDR3 coding DNA: TGTGCCTGGGCGCCCGGGACCGACACCATATATTTT.

The chain couples TRBV2 to TRBJ2-2; TRBD2 is a possible D gene (7 bases). This CDR3 has 16 amino acids. Trimming removed 8 bases at V and 4 bases at J, with 20 bases between. Per germline, CDR1 SNHLY and CDR2 FYNNEI. The chain's CDR3 is CASEGLGGAGTGELFF. CDR3 coding DNA: TGTGCCAGCGAGGGCCTGGGGGGGGCAGGCACCGGGGAGCTGTTTTTT.

The V gene is TRBV5-5, the J gene TRBJ2-7; D is possibly TRBD2 (7 bases). Germline CDR1 and CDR2: SGHKS and YYEKEE (reference sequence). Trimming shortened V by 7 bases and J by 6 bases, and 20 bases separated the two germline ends. This CDR3 comprises 14 residues. In nucleotides, the CDR3 is TGTGCCAGCGGGCGCGAGGGGGGGGGAGGCGAGCAGTACTTC. It encodes CASGREGGGGEQYF.

About this clone: The sample carries other DNA sequences with the same CDR3. The J gene is TRBJ1-3, the V gene TRBV6-1; D not certain. The CDR3 sequence is 16 residues long. Germline V lookup: CDR1 MNHNS, CDR2 SASEGT. V was shortened by 1 base and J by 0 bases, with 10 bases between the two germline ends. The CDR3 DNA reads TGTGCCAGCAGTGAAGGTCGTCAGAACTCTGGAAACACCATATATTTT. Its protein product is CASSEGRQNSGNTIYF.

This clone appeared a single time. V and J are TRBV6-5 and TRBJ2-7; tentative D call: TRBD2 (6 bases). Trimming removed 6 bases from V and 5 bases from J, with 17 bases in between. Germline CDR1 MNHEY, CDR2 SVGAGI. The CDR3 extends over 14 amino acids. CDR3 DNA sequence: TGTGCCAGCAGCTACATGACCCGGAGGGACGAGCAGTACTTC. Translated: CASSYMTRRDEQYF.

This chain links TRBV6-5 with TRBJ2-3; D is possibly TRBD2 (7 bases). Trimming cost V 2 bases and J 1 base, with 13 bases left between them. The CDR3 sequence is 16 residues long. Germline CDR1 reads MNHEY; CDR2 reads SVGAGI. The CDR3 DNA sequence: TGTGCCAGCAGTTACGACGCGGGGGCCGGCACAGATACGCAGTATTTT. This translates into CASSYDAGAGTDTQYF.

The chain is built from TRBV5-1 and TRBJ1-6; D remains unclear. The CDR3 has 14 residues. Trimming took 5 bases from V and 10 from J, leaving 16 bases between them. The germline V gene has CDR1 SGHRS and CDR2 YFSETQ. The CDR3 loop is CASSRESSQSPLHF. The CDR3 bases are TGCGCCAGCAGTAGGGAGTCCTCCCAGTCACCCCTCCACTTT.

This chain uses TRBV5-1 with TRBJ2-5; no definite D call. Germline loops: CDR1 SGHRS, CDR2 YFSETQ. The germline V and J ends were trimmed by 1 base and 4 bases, with 5 bases remaining between them. This CDR3 has 12 residues. The CDR3 DNA reads as TGCGCCAGCAGCTTGCCGGCAGAGACCCAGTACTTC. This encodes CASSLPAETQYF. The full variable domain, completed using reference TRBV5-1 and TRBJ2-5, is KAGVTQTPRYLIKTRGQQVTLSCSPISGHRSVSWYQQTPGQGLQFLFEYFSETQRNKGNFPGRFSGRQFSNSRSEMNVSTLELGDSALYLCASSLPAETQYFGPGTRLLVL.

The V call is TRBV6-5, the J call TRBJ2-3; 10 positions match TRBD2. Germline CDR1 and CDR2: MNHEY and SVGAGI. V lost 5 bases and J lost 6; bases outside the gene matches: 8. The length of the CDR3 is 15 residues. The CDR3: CASSLGLANMDTQYF. The CDR3 DNA reads TGTGCCAGCAGTCTGGGACTAGCGAATATGGATACGCAGTATTTT.

The chain couples TRBV6-1 to TRBJ2-3; D call uncertain. The CDR3 consists of 16 residues. CDR1 and CDR2 from the germline V gene are MNHNS and SASEGT. Trimming removed 4 bases at V and 9 bases at J, with 23 bases between. CDR3: CASSVIASLPAGTQYF. CDR3 DNA: TGTGCCAGCAGTGTGATAGCTAGTTTACCCGCCGGGACGCAGTATTTT.

The genes are TRBV6-5 and TRBJ1-4, with D uncertain. This CDR3 has 14 residues. In germline, CDR1 is MNHEY, CDR2 SVGAGI. V was shortened by 2 bases and J by 5 bases, with 9 bases between the two germline ends. The DNA for the CDR3 is TGTGCCAGCAGTTACAGTCCGAGGAATGAAAAACTGTTTTTT. It encodes CASSYSPRNEKLFF.

The chain carries TRBV7-9 and TRBJ2-3; D unclear. CDR1 SEHNR and CDR2 FQNEAQ come from the germline V gene (reference sequence). Deletions cut 5 bases from V and 6 bases from J, with 18 bases between. CDR3 length: 15 residues. The CDR3 loop reads CASSPPSRHVDTQYF. The CDR3 DNA reads as TGTGCCAGCAGCCCCCCGTCTAGACATGTGGATACGCAGTATTTT. The whole variable domain, filled in from reference TRBV7-9 and TRBJ2-3, reads DTGVSQNPRHKITKRGQNVTFRCDPISEHNRLYWYRQTLGQGPEFLTYFQNEAQLEKSRLLSDRFSAERPKGSFSTLEIQRTEQGDSAMYLCASSPPSRHVDTQYFGPGTRLTVL.

This chain joins TRBV14 and TRBJ1-2; D is unclear. The ends were cut back, 1 base at V and 3 bases at J, with 9 bases in the middle. The germline V gene encodes CDR1 SGHDN and CDR2 FVKESK. The CDR3 has 14 residues. This CDR3 is CASSQGSGDYGYTF. The CDR3 DNA reads as TGTGCCAGCAGCCAAGGTTCAGGCGACTATGGCTACACCTTC.